The entry below describes one T cell receptor beta chain. This clonotype was found many times. This clone's antigen is unknown. The record has no base qualities; no much larger clone is one base away. This sample is drawn from a study of tumor and adjacent non-tumor tissue in lung cancer (dated by TCRdb to the late 2010s). General notes on the study: Of the cohort, around 12 patients had adenocarcinoma, 2 had squamous cell carcinoma and 1 had small cell lung cancer. The 15 enrolled patients, of whom around ten were men and 5 were women, were aged 31 to 76 years and were diagnosed with TNM stage I to III disease. In total, sequencing yielded 125,075,908 productive TCRbeta reads, which works out to an average of approximately 4.1 million reads per sample. Using bulk TCRbeta repertoires from some 15 lung cancer patients, the study set lung tumor tissue side by side with matched distant non-tumor lung tissue. TCRbeta CDR3 sequencing was performed on 30 to 35 paired specimens, with one tumor sample and one normal lung sample collected per patient. General conclusions and limits of the study: Because peripheral blood was not sequenced, the blood TCRbeta repertoires of the lung cancer patients in the study went unexamined. Significantly higher TCR diversity was found in younger patients, and higher tumor TCR diversity was associated with shorter overall and disease-free survival. Neither the sequencing platform nor unique molecular identifiers are mentioned in the methods. The top 100 clones accounted for a significantly larger cumulative portion of the repertoire in normal lung than in tumor tissue. The cohort had only roughly 14 patients, and the authors noted that larger samples and more detailed clinical data are needed. TCR diversity (inverse Simpson) was significantly higher in tumor than in normal lung tissue (around 450 vs 150, P = 0.0075, Mann-Whitney U test).

From the germline V gene, CDR1 is LGHNA and CDR2 is YNFKEQ. Here V drops 4 bases and J drops 2 bases, and the junction holds 4 bases not matched to any gene. The CDR3 contains 14 residues, cysteine and phenylalanine counted. Here the CDR3 DNA is all that survives: 42 bases in frame from base 1. RNA was isolated from bulk, unsorted tissue, and RNA quality was assessed with a NanoDrop ND-1000 and an Agilent 2100. All donors had newly diagnosed lung cancer, had not received prior chemotherapy, and were admitted for thoracic surgery in China between August and November 2014. Patients who had received previous radiotherapy or chemotherapy, or who had another concurrent cancer, were excluded from the study. Surgical tissue pieces of 1-2 cm3 were preserved in RNAlater solution and stored at -80 °C until use. Library generation was performed with multiplex PCR. Sequenced using an Illumina HiSeq 2500. TCRbeta libraries were built by three rounds of nested PCR using primers (Table S4), following protocols modified from ARM-PCR. Before sequencing, PCR products in the 200-500 bp range were cut out of the gel and cleaned up using the QIAquick gel extraction kit. The authors' pipeline ran thus. Reads were cleaned with Trimmomatic, merged with FLASH into complete CDR3 sequences, and assigned to V(D)J germline segments with MiTCR. Clonal diversity was computed as the inverse Simpson's index with VDJtools. In-frame sequences without a premature stop codon were defined as productive reads. Clones were called with MiXCR by TCRdb after fastp trimmed the public reads at Q25, and only in-frame beta chains were retained. Rows are combined by CDR3 protein, so each entry shows the most common genes and DNA. TCRdb's processing, not the authors' own work, is the source of the V and J calls. The sample table shows approximately 65,000 distinct CDR3 sequences, and just under 60% are seen once. 20% of the sample rests with the top ten.

The sequence derives from a man between 45 and 60 years old with non-small cell lung cancer. The sample was lung tumor tissue. The chain uses TRBV4-2 and TRBJ1-2, with 7 bases aligning to TRBD1. The nucleotides read TGTGCCAGCAGCCTAGACAGGGCGAACTATGGCTACACCTTC. It specifies CASSLDRANYGYTF.